This T cell receptor (delta chain) was retrieved from a study of Vδ1+ human thymocytes. Turning to this clone: No antigen is known for it.

Germline V CDR1 and CDR2: TSWWSYY, QGS. V was trimmed by 0 bases and J by 11 bases, leaving 28 bases between them. The CDR3 contains 18 residues. The study's findings and limits: In the thymus, TRG and TRD repertoires looked highly polyclonal with Gaussian CDR3 lengths.

Sequences come from RNA converted to cDNA by reverse transcription. Multiplex PCR used pooled V-gene forward primers and a constant-region reverse primer to amplify CDR3s. TCRdb redid the clone calls on the multiplex PCR reads with CATT. The profile shows under 80,000 delta-chain clones, approximately 37% of them singletons. Sequenced material: Vdelta1+ gamma-delta thymocytes from the thymus. Specified subset: FACS-sorted CD3+ TCRalphabeta- TCRVdelta1+ TCRVdelta2- thymocytes. The J gene is TRDJ1, the V gene TRDV1; D tentatively reads TRDD2 or TRDD3 (5 bases each). This receptor was taken from a boy younger than two who had congenital heart surgery. The CDR3 loop is CALGELDLRGGYESSLIF. The CDR3 region has the DNA TGTGCTCTTGGGGAACTGGACCTACGCGGGGGGTATGAGTCATCGCTCATCTTT.